The source of this TCR beta chain is a study of beta chain features in type 1 diabetes. Study summary: Examination of sorted cells across all samples involved over 85,000,000 cells.

Findings and limits, study-wide: Type 1 diabetes patients had moderately but significantly shorter TCRB CDR3s in all four CD4+ subsets. It was possible that PCR favored shorter templates, equally so in patients and controls. Insertion counts at VDJ junctions were lower in type 1 diabetes patients, who also showed more deletions there.

In regard to this clone: The antigen is unknown. In the same sample, other DNA sequences code for this CDR3.

Staining for CD45RO/CCR7/CD25/CD127/CD95/CD27 allowed sorting of CD4+ naive, central memory, regulatory and stem cell-like memory cells. Germline-derived CDR1 and CDR2 are LNHDA and SQIVND (reference sequence). The ends were cut back, 3 bases at V and 4 bases at J, with 9 bases in the middle. CDR3 length: 13 amino acids. TCRB transcripts that were expressed got sequenced, as all of the isolated RNA had been reverse transcribed. Generated by immunoSEQ multiplex PCR, the TCRdb table keeps only in-frame clones and is missing some. The top ten clones hold about 0.02% of a sample with about 240,000 clones, roughly 14% of them seen once.

The chain recombines TRBV19 with TRBJ2-5, with D tentatively TRBD1 (6 bases). Sequencing was carried out using naive CD4+ T cells from blood. This TCR was sampled from a man aged 30 to 39 with type 1 diabetes. The CDR3 DNA is TGTGCCAGTAGTATCCCCAGGGGAGAGACCCAGTACTTC. It encodes CASSIPRGETQYF.